This record covers a single T cell receptor (beta chain). A Seattle source enrolled patients during active infection and followed them longitudinally. These data belong to a study of blood T cell repertoires in COVID-19. Across the whole study: COVID-19 samples collected from the United States, Italy and Spain covered acute and convalescent phases.

Clones were sequenced by immunoSEQ multiplex PCR, and TCRdb holds only the in-frame ones, with some missing. The table lists 150,000 to 170,000 clones, around 82% of them singletons. CDR1 is MGHDK and CDR2 is SYGVNS in the germline V gene. The CDR3 is made up of 14 amino acids. Trimming took 4 bases from V and 5 from J, leaving 14 bases between them. The clonotype originates from a man in his 60s with COVID-19, enrolled during active disease. Sequencing was done on a sample of peripheral blood. The chain couples TRBV25-1 to TRBJ2-5, with D tentatively TRBD2 (7 bases). CDR3 nucleotide sequence: TGTGCCAGCAGTGTTGCGGGGGCGGGTGAGACCCAGTACTTC. Its protein product is CASSVAGAGETQYF. The full variable domain, in which reference TRBV25-1 and TRBJ2-5 provide the parts outside the CDR3, is EADIYQTPRYLVIGTGKKITLECSQTMGHDKMYWYQQDPGMELHLIHYSYGVNSTEKGDLSSESTVSRIRTEHFPLTLESARPSHTSQYLCASSVAGAGETQYFGPGTRLLVL.